Listed below are T cell receptor beta chains from one sample, sequenced in a study of T cell repertoires in cytomegalovirus infection. TCRdb itself ran the reads through MiXCR, one entry per CDR3 protein. The repertoire holds fewer than 700,000 distinct CDR3 sequences, 24% seen once, with 6.5% to 10% in the top ten. The sequencing sample was made of CD8+ T cells from PBMCs. The receptors shown here come from a human donor in good health (CMV status not recorded). Some clones in this sample may be carry-over from other donors' samples. Both conserved end residues are part of each CDR3. Fields, in order: V gene, D gene, J gene, clone size, CDR3 protein, CDR3 DNA. D genes are given only for firm matches. Not all rows give a size; the values are once, few, many and, for expanded clones, a class.

>TRBV14|NA|TRBJ2-7|NA
CASSPEGGFYYEQYF
TGTGCCAGCAGCCCGGAGGGAGGTTTTTACTACGAGCAGTACTTC
>TRBV28|NA|TRBJ2-3|few
CASSLWGTSTDTQYF
TGTGCCAGCAGTTTATGGGGGACTAGCACAGATACGCAGTATTTT
>TRBV12-3/TRBV12-4|TRBD2|TRBJ2-1|many
CASSPSGGTSEQFF
TGTGCCAGCAGCCCTAGCGGGGGGACTAGCGAGCAGTTCTTC
>TRBV4-3|NA|TRBJ2-1|NA
CASSQVGQGLDRLDEQFF
TGCGCCAGCAGCCAAGTTGGTCAAGGGCTGGACCGCTTGGATGAGCAGTTCTTC
>TRBV12-3/TRBV12-4|NA|TRBJ1-3|few
CAQRKVAGNTIYF
TGTGCCCAGCGAAAGGTGGCTGGAAACACCATATATTTT
>TRBV14|NA|TRBJ1-1|NA
CASSLMGLAEAFF
TGTGCCAGCAGCCTTATGGGGTTGGCTGAAGCTTTCTTT
>TRBV7-6|TRBD1|TRBJ1-2|NA
CASSLADRGLLYGYTF
TGTGCCAGCAGCTTGGCCGACAGGGGGCTTCTCTATGGCTACACCTTC
>TRBV5-1|TRBD1|TRBJ1-2|NA
CASTPEGGSGYTF
TGCGCCAGCACCCCCGAAGGGGGCAGTGGCTACACCTTC
>TRBV28|NA|TRBJ1-5|NA
CASSHFQGNQPQHF
TGTGCCAGCAGTCATTTTCAAGGAAATCAGCCCCAGCATTTT
>TRBV12-3/TRBV12-4|NA|TRBJ2-1|NA
CASSLFAGSNEQFF
TGTGCCAGCAGTCTTTTCGCAGGGAGTAATGAGCAGTTCTTC
>TRBV14|TRBD2|TRBJ2-1|NA
CASSHRFGLVGYNEQFF
TGTGCCAGCAGCCATCGATTTGGACTAGTGGGATACAATGAGCAGTTCTTC
>TRBV7-8|TRBD1|TRBJ1-5|many
CASSLGQGASGQPQHF
TGTGCCAGCAGCTTAGGACAGGGGGCGTCGGGACAGCCCCAGCATTTT
>TRBV7-8|TRBD1|TRBJ2-3|many
CASSTSFWTGYTDTQYF
TGTGCCAGCAGCACCTCCTTTTGGACAGGGTACACAGATACGCAGTATTTT
>TRBV6-2/TRBV6-3|TRBD1|TRBJ1-1|many
CASSYFPPGQENTEAFF
TGTGCCAGCAGTTACTTTCCTCCGGGACAGGAGAACACTGAAGCTTTCTTT
>TRBV7-3|TRBD1|TRBJ1-1|many
CASSFTPRQGRRNTEAFF
TGTGCCAGCAGTTTCACTCCAAGACAGGGGCGCAGGAACACTGAAGCTTTCTTT
>TRBV28|NA|TRBJ2-5|few
CASSLNGMVETQYF
TGTGCCAGCAGTTTAAATGGTATGGTAGAGACCCAGTACTTC
>TRBV7-2|NA|TRBJ1-1|many
CASSYTGASTEAFF
TGTGCCAGCAGCTATACCGGGGCGAGCACTGAAGCTTTCTTT
>TRBV7-3|TRBD1|TRBJ2-4|NA
CASSPLDRAANIQYF
TGTGCCAGCAGCCCCCTGGACAGGGCTGCAAACATTCAGTACTTC
>TRBV2|NA|TRBJ2-7|NA
CASRPLTYEQYF
TGTGCCAGCCGACCCCTTACCTACGAGCAGTACTTC
>TRBV10-3|TRBD1|TRBJ2-1|few
CAAATGNNEQFF
TGTGCCGCCGCGACAGGGAACAATGAGCAGTTCTTC
>TRBV6-5|TRBD1|TRBJ2-7|many
CASSYAGQEEGSYEQYF
TGTGCCAGCAGTTACGCGGGACAGGAAGAAGGCTCCTACGAGCAGTACTTC
>TRBV19|NA|TRBJ2-5|NA
CAIPTQKARAPQETQYF
TGTGCCATCCCTACTCAGAAGGCCAGGGCACCCCAAGAGACCCAGTACTTC
>TRBV14|NA|TRBJ1-2|few
CASSQVSRRLYGYTF
TGTGCCAGCAGCCAAGTTTCCAGGCGCCTCTATGGCTACACCTTC
>TRBV6-2/TRBV6-3|NA|TRBJ1-5|NA
CASSYYSGAQPQHF
TGTGCCAGCAGTTACTACTCGGGGGCTCAGCCCCAGCATTTT
>TRBV12-3/TRBV12-4|NA|TRBJ2-5|few
CASSERGQETQYF
TGTGCCAGCAGCGAGAGGGGGCAAGAGACCCAGTACTTC
>TRBV14|NA|TRBJ1-1|NA
CASSHPGVEAFF
TGTGCCAGCAGCCACCCGGGAGTTGAAGCTTTCTTT
>TRBV28|TRBD2|TRBJ2-1|few
CASSIPKRGGVNEQFF
TGTGCCAGCAGTATCCCTAAACGGGGGGGGGTAAATGAGCAGTTCTTC
>TRBV7-2|TRBD2|TRBJ2-3|many
CASSLQVGGYTDTQYF
TGTGCCAGCAGCTTACAGGTGGGGGGGTACACAGATACGCAGTATTTT
>TRBV7-2|NA|TRBJ1-2|NA
CASSLAVGSNYGYTF
TGTGCCAGCAGCTTAGCTGTGGGGTCTAACTATGGCTACACCTTC
>TRBV6-5|NA|TRBJ1-2|NA
CASSYSWGLTGYGYTF
TGTGCCAGCAGTTACTCGTGGGGACTAACCGGTTATGGCTACACCTTC
>TRBV28|TRBD1|TRBJ1-6|NA
CASSLGTGGPEVYNSPLHF
TGTGCCAGCAGTTTAGGGACAGGGGGTCCCGAAGTTTATAATTCACCCCTCCACTTT
>TRBV6-1|NA|TRBJ2-7|NA
CASSPVRGEQYF
TGTGCCAGCAGTCCCGTTCGGGGCGAGCAGTACTTC
>TRBV19|NA|TRBJ2-5|NA
CASSSLGRESEETQYF
TGTGCCAGTAGTTCTTTGGGACGGGAATCCGAAGAGACCCAGTACTTC
>TRBV3-1|NA|TRBJ1-6|NA
CANSQDLGVDSYNSPLHF
TGTGCCAACAGCCAAGATCTTGGGGTAGACTCCTATAATTCACCCCTCCACTTT
>TRBV7-8|NA|TRBJ1-1|many
CASSLKRVGSTEAFF
TGTGCCAGCAGCTTAAAACGGGTTGGGAGCACTGAAGCTTTCTTT
>TRBV29-1|NA|TRBJ1-4|NA
CSVGPGPYEKLFF
TGCAGCGTTGGCCCCGGGCCTTATGAAAAACTGTTTTTT
>TRBV25-1|NA|TRBJ1-1|NA
CASSEYVGRNTEAFF
TGTGCCAGCAGTGAATATGTAGGTAGGAACACTGAAGCTTTCTTT
>TRBV7-9|NA|TRBJ1-2|many
CASTLHGNYGYTF
TGTGCCAGCACCCTCCACGGCAACTATGGCTACACCTTC
>TRBV7-9|NA|TRBJ2-7|many
CASSFWWYEQYF
TGTGCCAGCAGCTTCTGGTGGTACGAGCAGTACTTC
>TRBV27|NA|TRBJ2-5|few
CASSTHKKETQYF
TGTGCCAGCAGTACCCACAAGAAAGAGACCCAGTACTTC
>TRBV27|NA|TRBJ2-2|NA
CASSPTGTVNTGELFF
TGTGCCAGCAGTCCGACGGGGACGGTGAACACCGGGGAGCTGTTTTTT
>TRBV28|NA|TRBJ1-2|many
CASRRVDYGYTF
TGTGCCAGCCGGAGGGTAGACTATGGCTACACCTTC
>TRBV19|NA|TRBJ2-1|once
CASSQGGPTLDEQFF
TGTGCCAGTAGTCAAGGGGGGCCCACCCTGGATGAGCAGTTCTTC
>TRBV20-1|TRBD1|TRBJ1-1|many
CSARTGDTEAFF
TGCAGTGCTAGGACAGGGGACACTGAAGCTTTCTTT
>TRBV7-6|TRBD2|TRBJ2-5|many
CASSRTSGGALRETQYF
TGTGCCAGCAGCAGGACTAGCGGGGGGGCTTTACGGGAGACCCAGTACTTC
>TRBV20-1|TRBD2|TRBJ2-1|few
CSAGELAGGPEQFF
TGCAGTGCTGGAGAATTAGCGGGGGGGCCTGAGCAGTTCTTC
>TRBV7-6|TRBD2|TRBJ2-2|many
CASSLWTSGGTGELFF
TGTGCCAGCAGCCTCTGGACTAGCGGGGGCACCGGGGAGCTGTTTTTT
>TRBV2|NA|TRBJ2-3|NA
CASTGPRRDTQYF
TGTGCCAGCACAGGGCCAAGGAGAGATACGCAGTATTTT
>TRBV7-2|TRBD2|TRBJ2-3|many
CASTTASGGQDTQYF
TGTGCCAGCACGACGGCTAGCGGGGGACAGGATACGCAGTATTTT
>TRBV2|TRBD2|TRBJ2-1|few
CASSGDSGGDEQFF
TGTGCCAGCAGTGGTGATAGCGGGGGAGATGAGCAGTTCTTC
>TRBV6-1|NA|TRBJ1-4|NA
CASIGDGGVFF
TGTGCCAGCATCGGCGACGGGGGAGTGTTTTTT
>TRBV28|TRBD1|TRBJ2-7|NA
CASSSHRGRPYEQYF
TGTGCCAGCAGTTCCCACAGGGGCCGCCCCTACGAGCAGTACTTC
>TRBV19|NA|TRBJ1-5|many
CASSPFGGLRWNQPQHF
TGTGCCAGTAGTCCCTTCGGGGGTTTAAGGTGGAATCAGCCCCAGCATTTT
>TRBV28|TRBD1|TRBJ1-6|once
CASSLTGDTRALHF
TGTGCCAGCAGTCTGACAGGGGACACTAGGGCCCTCCACTTT